Shown below are 32 T cell receptor beta chains from a single sample sequenced in a study of blood T cell repertoires in COVID-19. Profiling relied on immunoSEQ multiplex PCR, and the TCRdb table lists in-frame clones only, not all of them. The table records fewer than 200,000 clones, approximately 79% of them present only once. Material for sequencing was PBMCs or T cells enriched from blood (not recorded which). These receptors all come from a woman aged 55-70 years with acute COVID-19.

The chain combines TRBV9 with TRBJ2-2; TRBD2 agrees at 13 bases. V dropped 4 bases and J dropped 7; count of bases not matched to a gene: 7. The CDR3 length is 16 residues. Germline lookup yields CDR1 SGDLS and CDR2 YYNGEE. The CDR3 sequence is CASSPGTSGVLGELFF. The CDR3 bases are TGTGCCAGCAGCCCCGGGACTAGCGGGGTTCTCGGGGAGCTGTTTTTT.

The chain recombines TRBV6-2 or TRBV6-3 with TRBJ2-1; TRBD2 agrees at 7 bases. CDR1 and CDR2 (germline): MNHEY, SVGEGT. The V segment lost 5 bases and the J segment 4 bases; nucleotides outside the gene matches: 11. The CDR3 runs to 16 residues. The CDR3 DNA sequence: TGTGCCAGCAGTCCCCAGGGAGCGGGGAGTTACAATGAGCAGTTCTTC. Translation: CASSPQGAGSYNEQFF.

This chain uses TRBV15 with TRBJ2-1; 11 bases fit TRBD1. With 1 base clipped from V and 6 bases from J, the junction kept 2 bases outside the gene matches. CDR1 is LNHNV and CDR2 is YYDKDF in the germline V gene (reference sequence). The CDR3 length is 15 residues. CDR3 coding DNA: TGTGCCACCAGCAGAGGCGGGACAGGGGGCAATGAGCAGTTCTTC. This encodes CATSRGGTGGNEQFF.

This chain uses TRBV9 with TRBJ1-3; no firm D call. The V gene lost 4 bases and the J gene lost 2 bases, with 13 bases spanning the gap. This CDR3 has 15 residues. Germline V gene sequence: CDR1 SGDLS, CDR2 YYNGEE. CDR3 coding DNA: TGTGCCAGCAGCCCGGTGGAGGGAACTGGAAACACCATATATTTT. This gives the protein CASSPVEGTGNTIYF. The variable domain in full, with the rest retrieved from reference TRBV9 and TRBJ1-3, is DSGVTQTPKHLITATGQRVTLRCSPRSGDLSVYWYQQSLDQGLQFLIQYYNGEERAKGNILERFSAQQFPDLHSELNLSSLELGDSALYFCASSPVEGTGNTIYFGEGSWLTVV.

The V gene is TRBV30, the J gene TRBJ1-3; D is perhaps TRBD1 (5 bases). V lost 3 bases, J lost 2 bases, and 14 bases lay in between. Germline V CDR1 and CDR2: GTSNPN, SVGIG (reference sequence). The CDR3 loop spans 15 amino acids. The CDR3 region is CAWRFGGRPGNTIYF. For the CDR3, the DNA is TGTGCCTGGAGGTTCGGGGGGAGGCCTGGAAACACCATATATTTT.

A few counts support this clone. The chain carries TRBV12-3 or TRBV12-4 and TRBJ2-7; D may be TRBD2 (6 bases). The CDR3 is 13 residues long. V gave up 6 bases and J gave up 7 bases, with 16 bases separating them. For the CDR3, the DNA is TGTGCCAGCAGAGCGGGTCCCTATGGGGAGCAGTACGTC. Amino acid sequence: CASRAGPYGEQYV.

The chain employs TRBV10-1 and TRBJ2-1; TRBD2 matches 8 bases. V was clipped by 6 bases and J by 6 bases; unmatched bases: 13. Germline CDR1 WNHNN, CDR2 SYGVQD (reference sequence). The length of the CDR3 is 16 residues. The CDR3 loop reads CASSGYSGASLNEQFF. CDR3 nucleotides: TGCGCCAGCAGCGGATATAGCGGGGCTAGCCTCAATGAGCAGTTCTTC.

This chain uses TRBV11-2 with TRBJ2-3, with TRBD1 as a possible D gene (6 bases). Trimming cost V 5 bases and J 3 bases, with 18 bases left between them. Germline CDR1 and CDR2: SGHAT and FQNNGV. The CDR3 has 16 residues. In DNA form, the CDR3 reads TGTGCCAGCAGCCCCCTACAGGGAAGTGTAACAGATACGCAGTATTTT. This encodes CASSPLQGSVTDTQYF.

This clone has only one observation. The chain employs TRBV7-9 and TRBJ2-1, with D possibly TRBD2 on 6 matching bases. The CDR3 is made up of 13 amino acids. Germline V gene data show CDR1 as SEHNR and CDR2 as FQNEAQ (reference sequence). The V end was cut by 5 bases, the J end by 15 bases, with 20 bases between. As DNA, the CDR3 is TGTGCCAGCAGCCCTGCCACTCTAGCGCCGGCGTTCTTC. Encoded protein: CASSPATLAPAFF.

This clone was counted between two and nine times. This chain uses TRBV10-3 with TRBJ2-2; 7 nucleotides align to TRBD1. J was trimmed by 4 bases and V by 7 bases; bases with no gene match: 9. Per germline, CDR1 ENHRY and CDR2 SYGVKD. The CDR3 has 15 residues. This chain's CDR3 is CAITPDRVGTGELFF. The DNA of the CDR3 is TGTGCCATCACCCCAGACAGGGTTGGCACCGGGGAGCTGTTTTTT.

The chain recombines TRBV7-2 with TRBJ2-1; 13 bases map to TRBD2. The trim removed 1 base at V and 13 bases at J, leaving 7 bases unmatched. Germline assignment: CDR1 SGHTA and CDR2 FQGNSA. The CDR3 covers 15 residues. The CDR3 DNA is TGTGCCAGCAGCTTAGGACTAGCGGGAGGCTGGGGCCAGTTCTTC. Its translation: CASSLGLAGGWGQFF.

The chain carries TRBV2 and TRBJ1-1; D is unclear. Per germline, CDR1 SNHLY and CDR2 FYNNEI. Trimming stripped 0 bases from V and 1 base from J, with 6 bases between. This CDR3 spans 14 amino acids. The CDR3 is CASSEAEGNTEAFF. Written as DNA, the CDR3 is TGTGCCAGCAGTGAAGCAGAGGGGAACACTGAAGCTTTCTTT. Full variable domain (rest looked up from reference TRBV2 and TRBJ1-1): EPEVTQTPSHQVTQMGQEVILRCVPISNHLYFYWYRQILGQKVEFLVSFYNNEISEKSEIFDDQFSVERPDGSNFTLKIRSTKLEDSAMYFCASSEAEGNTEAFFGQGTRLTVV.

As DNA, the CDR3 is TGTGCCAGCTCACCATTAACAGGGAGGGCAGATACGCAGTATTTT. It translates to CASSPLTGRADTQYF. The chain combines TRBV18 with TRBJ2-3, with TRBD2 as a possible D gene (7 bases). Trimming left V 2 bases short and J 4 bases short, with 13 bases between. Germline V CDR1 and CDR2: KGHSH, LQKENI. This CDR3 region has 15 residues. Full variable domain (outside the CDR3, taken from reference TRBV18 and TRBJ2-3): NAGVMQNPRHLVRRRGQEARLRCSPMKGHSHVYWYRQLPEEGLKFMVYLQKENIIDESGMPKERFSAEFPKEGPSILRIQQVVRGDSAAYFCASSPLTGRADTQYFGPGTRLTVL.

In its sample, this clone was seen many times. V gene TRBV4-1 combines with J gene TRBJ1-1, with 8 bases matching TRBD1. Losses at the gene ends were 3 bases for V and 2 bases for J; bases not matched to a gene: 5. In germline, CDR1 is MGHRA, CDR2 YSYEKL. The CDR3 covers 15 residues. CDR3 protein: CASSQEGQVNTEAFF. In nucleotides, the CDR3 is TGCGCCAGCAGCCAGGAGGGACAGGTCAACACTGAAGCTTTCTTT.

This clone was detected a few times. This chain links TRBV5-4 with TRBJ1-1, with a possible D match to TRBD1 (5 bases). Trimming cost V 3 bases and J 4 bases, with 13 bases left between them. This CDR3 region has 14 residues. The germline CDR1 and CDR2 sequences are SGHNT and YYREEE (reference sequence). This chain's CDR3 is CASSWGGGSTEAFF. The DNA for the CDR3 is TGTGCCAGCAGCTGGGGCGGGGGTAGCACTGAAGCTTTCTTT. Filled out from reference TRBV5-4 and TRBJ1-1, the complete variable domain reads ETGVTQSPTHLIKTRGQQVTLRCSSQSGHNTVSWYQQALGQGPQFIFQYYREEENGRGNFPPRFSGLQFPNYSSELNVNALELDDSALYLCASSWGGGSTEAFFGQGTRLTVV.

The chain joins TRBV4-3 to TRBJ2-6; D might be TRBD2 (5 bases). The V end lost 2 bases, the J end lost 0 bases, and 14 bases lay between the germline ends. The CDR3 runs 18 residues. Germline CDR1 and CDR2: LGHNA and YSLEER. CDR3: CASSQRRSLISGANVLTF. CDR3 nucleotides: TGCGCCAGCAGCCAACGGAGGTCCCTTATCTCTGGGGCCAACGTCCTGACTTTC.

The chain combines TRBV5-1 with TRBJ2-3, with D tentatively TRBD2 (6 bases). This CDR3 region has 16 residues. Germline lookup yields CDR1 SGHRS and CDR2 YFSETQ. Trimming took 4 bases from V and 2 from J, leaving 17 bases between them. The CDR3 is CASSISGNLHTDTQYF. CDR3 DNA sequence: TGCGCCAGCAGCATTAGCGGAAATCTTCACACAGATACGCAGTATTTT.

The chain joins TRBV27 to TRBJ2-7; 7 nucleotides line up with TRBD2. Germline CDR1 and CDR2: MNHEY and SMNVEV (reference sequence). J was trimmed by 5 bases and V by 3 bases; bases with no gene match: 7. CDR3 size: 14 residues. The CDR3 DNA reads as TGTGCCAGCAGTTTTGGGGCGGGAGAGGACGAGCAGTACTTC. It translates to CASSFGAGEDEQYF.

V and J are TRBV7-2 and TRBJ2-6; D not certain. Germline loops: CDR1 SGHTA, CDR2 FQGNSA. Trimming cost V 1 base and J 0 bases, with 10 bases left between them. The CDR3 loop spans 17 amino acids. The CDR3 sequence: CASSLGRGYSGANVLTF. DNA of the CDR3: TGTGCCAGCAGCTTAGGTAGAGGCTACTCTGGGGCCAACGTCCTGACTTTC.

There are a few counts of this clone. The chain couples TRBV7-8 to TRBJ2-1; 8 bases line up with TRBD2. CDR3 length equals 13 residues. Losses at the gene ends were 4 bases for V and 9 bases for J; bases not matched to a gene: 5. CDR1 is SGHVS, CDR2 FQNEAQ, per germline. CDR3 sequence: CASSYVGGAEQFF. As DNA, the CDR3 is TGTGCCAGCAGCTACGTCGGGGGGGCTGAGCAGTTCTTC.

V and J are TRBV5-8 and TRBJ1-6; D might be TRBD1 (5 bases). This CDR3 has 19 residues. The V gene's germline CDR1 is SGHTS and CDR2 YDEGEE. Trimming removed 5 bases from V and 0 bases from J, with 21 bases in between. The CDR3 DNA follows: TGTGCCAGCAGGGGACCAGGGACTCGCCTTAGCTCCTATAATTCACCCCTCCACTTT. Amino acids: CASRGPGTRLSSYNSPLHF.

This clone was picked up a small number of times. V is TRBV5-1 and J is TRBJ1-6; the D gene is possibly TRBD1 (5 bases). V dropped 3 bases and J dropped 8 bases, with 12 bases sitting between them. CDR3 length: 14 amino acids. The germline V gene has CDR1 SGHRS and CDR2 YFSETQ. The DNA of the CDR3 is TGCGCCAGCAGCTATAATATAGGGGATTCACCCCTCCACTTT. Protein product: CASSYNIGDSPLHF.

The chain couples TRBV9 to TRBJ2-2; D is uncertain. The CDR3 is made up of 13 amino acids. Trimming removed 3 bases from V and 6 bases from J, with 9 bases in between. The germline CDR1 and CDR2 sequences are SGDLS and YYNGEE. CDR3 sequence reads: CASSGVRPGELFF. The CDR3 DNA reads as TGTGCCAGCAGCGGAGTCAGGCCCGGGGAGCTGTTTTTT.

This chain links TRBV7-8 with TRBJ2-3, with 11 nucleotides matching TRBD2. The V and J ends lost 5 bases and 0 bases, in that order; junction bases with no gene match: 4. Per the germline V gene, CDR1 is SGHVS and CDR2 is FQNEAQ. This CDR3 has 16 amino acids. The CDR3, as DNA: TGTGCCAGCAGCCACCGGACTAGCGGGAGCACAGATACGCAGTATTTT. It codes for CASSHRTSGSTDTQYF. The full variable domain, its missing parts supplied by reference TRBV7-8 and TRBJ2-3, is GAGVSQSPRYKVAKRGQDVALRCDPISGHVSLFWYQQALGQGPEFLTYFQNEAQLDKSGLPSDRFFAERPEGSVSTLKIQRTQQEDSAVYLCASSHRTSGSTDTQYFGPGTRLTVL.

This clone occurred many times. The chain joins TRBV6-5 to TRBJ1-2, with TRBD1 matching over 7 bases. Germline V CDR1 and CDR2: MNHEY, SVGAGI. The CDR3 has 14 amino acids. Trimming removed 8 bases from V and 4 bases from J; junction bases left unmatched: 10. Here the CDR3 DNA reads TGTGCCAGCGGGCACCCGACAGGGTCCTATGGCTACACCTTC. It translates to CASGHPTGSYGYTF.

This chain links TRBV7-8 with TRBJ1-5; tentative D call: TRBD1 (5 bases). The length of the CDR3 is 16 residues. The germline gives CDR1 SGHVS, CDR2 FQNEAQ. V lost 5 bases and J 6 bases, leaving 20 bases between the germline ends. For the CDR3, the DNA is TGTGCCAGCAGCGCCGCTGACGCGGGGGAGGGTCAGCCCCAGCATTTT. Translation gives CASSAADAGEGQPQHF.

The chain recombines TRBV25-1 with TRBJ1-1; 9 bases align to TRBD1. CDR1 MGHDK and CDR2 SYGVNS come from the germline V gene. J was trimmed by 4 bases and V by 7 bases; bases with no gene match: 10. The CDR3 covers 15 residues. CDR3 coding DNA: TGTGCCAGCAACGGACAGGGGAAGGGGAGCACTGAAGCTTTCTTT. Residues: CASNGQGKGSTEAFF.

The chain is built from TRBV24-1 and TRBJ2-2; D might be TRBD1 (5 bases). V was trimmed by 4 bases and J by 5 bases, leaving 7 bases between them. Germline CDR1 reads KGHDR; CDR2 reads SFDVKD. The CDR3 is 13 amino acids. CDR3 DNA: TGTGCCACCAGTGACCGACAGACCGGGGAGCTGTTTTTT. Translating it yields CATSDRQTGELFF.

V is TRBV15 and J is TRBJ2-5; 11 nucleotides line up with TRBD1. This CDR3 contains 16 residues. V gave up 0 bases and J gave up 6 bases; unmatched junction bases: 6. The germline V gene has CDR1 LNHNV and CDR2 YYDKDF (reference sequence). The CDR3 is CATSRDRTGGLKTQYF. The CDR3 DNA reads TGTGCCACCAGCAGAGATCGGACAGGGGGCTTGAAGACCCAGTACTTC. Variable domain in full (rest from reference TRBV15 and TRBJ2-5): DAMVIQNPRYQVTQFGKPVTLSCSQTLNHNVMYWYQQKSSQAPKLLFHYYDKDFNNEADTPDNFQSRRPNTSFCFLDIRSPGLGDTAMYLCATSRDRTGGLKTQYFGPGTRLLVL.

In DNA form, the CDR3 reads TGTGCCAGCAGTCCGGGGTCTGGCTATGGCTACACCTTC. Translating it yields CASSPGSGYGYTF. The chain carries TRBV5-4 and TRBJ1-2; D gene unclear. CDR3 length equals 13 residues. Germline lookup yields CDR1 SGHNT and CDR2 YYREEE (reference sequence). V was trimmed by 5 bases and J by 4 bases, leaving 12 bases between them.

This clone occurred a few times. The rearrangement joins TRBV29-1 to TRBJ1-3; D ambiguous. The CDR3 spans 12 residues. Looked up from germline, CDR1 is SQVTM and CDR2 is ANQGSEA. V lost 4 bases to trimming and J lost 4 bases, with 8 bases between them. The chain's CDR3 is CSVAVAGNTIYF. The CDR3 DNA reads as TGCAGCGTTGCGGTAGCAGGAAACACCATATATTTT.

The rearrangement joins TRBV9 to TRBJ1-6; D is uncertain. Germline V lookup: CDR1 SGDLS, CDR2 YYNGEE. V was cut by 0 bases and J by 5 bases, with 6 bases left in between. There are 14 residues in the CDR3. The CDR3 spells CASSVGHNNSPLHF. The CDR3, as DNA: TGTGCCAGCAGCGTAGGGCACAATAATTCACCCCTCCACTTT.